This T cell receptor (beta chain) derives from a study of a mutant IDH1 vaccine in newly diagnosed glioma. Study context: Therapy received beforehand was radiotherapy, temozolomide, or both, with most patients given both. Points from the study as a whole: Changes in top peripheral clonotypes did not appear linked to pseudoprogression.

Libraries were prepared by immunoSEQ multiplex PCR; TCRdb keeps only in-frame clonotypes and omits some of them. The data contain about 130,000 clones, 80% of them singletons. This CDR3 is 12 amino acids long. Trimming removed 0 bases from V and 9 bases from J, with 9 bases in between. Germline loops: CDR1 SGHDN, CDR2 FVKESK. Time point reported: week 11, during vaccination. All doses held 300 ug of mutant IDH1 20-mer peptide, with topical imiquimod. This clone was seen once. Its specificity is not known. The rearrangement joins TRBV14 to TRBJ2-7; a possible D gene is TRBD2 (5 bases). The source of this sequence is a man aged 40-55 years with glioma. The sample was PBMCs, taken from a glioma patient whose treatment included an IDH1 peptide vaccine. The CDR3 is CASSQESGSQYF. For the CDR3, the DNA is TGTGCCAGCAGCCAAGAATCGGGGTCGCAGTACTTC.